This T cell receptor (beta chain) was retrieved from a study of cytomegalovirus exposure and HLA in healthy donors. CDR1 is MGHDK, CDR2 SYGVNS, per germline. The CDR3 runs 14 residues. Trimming took off 6 bases at V and 2 bases at J, with 13 bases between the two ends. To note about this clone: What it binds is not known.

The PCR made use of 60 Vbeta and 13 Jbeta primers. Generated by immunoSEQ multiplex PCR, the TCRdb table keeps only in-frame clones and is missing some. The data contain about 82,000 clones, approximately 80% of them singletons. Regarding the study as a whole: It was assumed in the presence/absence analyses that sequencing depth was roughly uniform across donors.

The genes are TRBV25-1 and TRBJ1-1; possibly TRBD1 for D (5 bases). The sequence came from a man aged 45-65 years in good health and CMV-seronegative. The sequenced sample consisted of PBMCs. CDR3 sequence reads: CASRGFRGNTEAFF. The CDR3 bases are TGTGCCAGCAGAGGTTTTAGGGGTAACACTGAAGCTTTCTTT. Full variable domain (missing parts from reference TRBV25-1 and TRBJ1-1): EADIYQTPRYLVIGTGKKITLECSQTMGHDKMYWYQQDPGMELHLIHYSYGVNSTEKGDLSSESTVSRIRTEHFPLTLESARPSHTSQYLCASRGFRGNTEAFFGQGTRLTVV.